Following are 3 T cell receptor beta chains from one sample sequenced in a study of cytomegalovirus exposure and HLA in healthy donors. 13 Jbeta primers and 60 Vbeta primers were used for the PCR. Profiled with immunoSEQ multiplex PCR; TCRdb holds only in-frame clones, not every one. The sample shows approximately 140,000 clones, 55% to 75% of them seen only once. The sequencing input was PBMCs. These receptors were taken from a woman aged 55-75 years in good health and CMV-seropositive.

The chain carries TRBV28 and TRBJ1-2; TRBD1 aligns across 10 bases. The germline CDR1 and CDR2 sequences are MDHEN and SYDVKM. CDR3 length equals 15 residues. Losses at the gene ends were 6 bases for V and 4 bases for J; bases not matched to a gene: 8. Here the CDR3 reads CASSTGTGVSYGYTF. CDR3 nucleotide sequence: TGTGCCAGCAGCACCGGGACAGGGGTGAGCTATGGCTACACCTTC.

This clone was counted a few times. This chain links TRBV30 with TRBJ2-5; TRBD2 agrees at 8 bases. This CDR3 has 15 residues. The germline V gene encodes CDR1 GTSNPN and CDR2 SVGIG (reference sequence). V gave up 2 bases and J gave up 0 bases; unmatched junction bases: 5. CDR3 amino acids: CAWSSGGFYQETQYF. The CDR3 DNA reads TGTGCCTGGAGTTCGGGGGGGTTTTACCAAGAGACCCAGTACTTC.

V gene TRBV6-5 combines with J gene TRBJ1-2; possible D gene TRBD1, 6 bases. V lost 2 bases and J lost 7, with 17 bases in between. Germline V gene sequence: CDR1 MNHEY, CDR2 SVGAGI. The CDR3 totals 15 residues. The CDR3 spells CASSYVGGGGGGYTF. CDR3 sequence (DNA): TGTGCCAGCAGTTACGTTGGAGGGGGAGGGGGTGGCTACACCTTC.